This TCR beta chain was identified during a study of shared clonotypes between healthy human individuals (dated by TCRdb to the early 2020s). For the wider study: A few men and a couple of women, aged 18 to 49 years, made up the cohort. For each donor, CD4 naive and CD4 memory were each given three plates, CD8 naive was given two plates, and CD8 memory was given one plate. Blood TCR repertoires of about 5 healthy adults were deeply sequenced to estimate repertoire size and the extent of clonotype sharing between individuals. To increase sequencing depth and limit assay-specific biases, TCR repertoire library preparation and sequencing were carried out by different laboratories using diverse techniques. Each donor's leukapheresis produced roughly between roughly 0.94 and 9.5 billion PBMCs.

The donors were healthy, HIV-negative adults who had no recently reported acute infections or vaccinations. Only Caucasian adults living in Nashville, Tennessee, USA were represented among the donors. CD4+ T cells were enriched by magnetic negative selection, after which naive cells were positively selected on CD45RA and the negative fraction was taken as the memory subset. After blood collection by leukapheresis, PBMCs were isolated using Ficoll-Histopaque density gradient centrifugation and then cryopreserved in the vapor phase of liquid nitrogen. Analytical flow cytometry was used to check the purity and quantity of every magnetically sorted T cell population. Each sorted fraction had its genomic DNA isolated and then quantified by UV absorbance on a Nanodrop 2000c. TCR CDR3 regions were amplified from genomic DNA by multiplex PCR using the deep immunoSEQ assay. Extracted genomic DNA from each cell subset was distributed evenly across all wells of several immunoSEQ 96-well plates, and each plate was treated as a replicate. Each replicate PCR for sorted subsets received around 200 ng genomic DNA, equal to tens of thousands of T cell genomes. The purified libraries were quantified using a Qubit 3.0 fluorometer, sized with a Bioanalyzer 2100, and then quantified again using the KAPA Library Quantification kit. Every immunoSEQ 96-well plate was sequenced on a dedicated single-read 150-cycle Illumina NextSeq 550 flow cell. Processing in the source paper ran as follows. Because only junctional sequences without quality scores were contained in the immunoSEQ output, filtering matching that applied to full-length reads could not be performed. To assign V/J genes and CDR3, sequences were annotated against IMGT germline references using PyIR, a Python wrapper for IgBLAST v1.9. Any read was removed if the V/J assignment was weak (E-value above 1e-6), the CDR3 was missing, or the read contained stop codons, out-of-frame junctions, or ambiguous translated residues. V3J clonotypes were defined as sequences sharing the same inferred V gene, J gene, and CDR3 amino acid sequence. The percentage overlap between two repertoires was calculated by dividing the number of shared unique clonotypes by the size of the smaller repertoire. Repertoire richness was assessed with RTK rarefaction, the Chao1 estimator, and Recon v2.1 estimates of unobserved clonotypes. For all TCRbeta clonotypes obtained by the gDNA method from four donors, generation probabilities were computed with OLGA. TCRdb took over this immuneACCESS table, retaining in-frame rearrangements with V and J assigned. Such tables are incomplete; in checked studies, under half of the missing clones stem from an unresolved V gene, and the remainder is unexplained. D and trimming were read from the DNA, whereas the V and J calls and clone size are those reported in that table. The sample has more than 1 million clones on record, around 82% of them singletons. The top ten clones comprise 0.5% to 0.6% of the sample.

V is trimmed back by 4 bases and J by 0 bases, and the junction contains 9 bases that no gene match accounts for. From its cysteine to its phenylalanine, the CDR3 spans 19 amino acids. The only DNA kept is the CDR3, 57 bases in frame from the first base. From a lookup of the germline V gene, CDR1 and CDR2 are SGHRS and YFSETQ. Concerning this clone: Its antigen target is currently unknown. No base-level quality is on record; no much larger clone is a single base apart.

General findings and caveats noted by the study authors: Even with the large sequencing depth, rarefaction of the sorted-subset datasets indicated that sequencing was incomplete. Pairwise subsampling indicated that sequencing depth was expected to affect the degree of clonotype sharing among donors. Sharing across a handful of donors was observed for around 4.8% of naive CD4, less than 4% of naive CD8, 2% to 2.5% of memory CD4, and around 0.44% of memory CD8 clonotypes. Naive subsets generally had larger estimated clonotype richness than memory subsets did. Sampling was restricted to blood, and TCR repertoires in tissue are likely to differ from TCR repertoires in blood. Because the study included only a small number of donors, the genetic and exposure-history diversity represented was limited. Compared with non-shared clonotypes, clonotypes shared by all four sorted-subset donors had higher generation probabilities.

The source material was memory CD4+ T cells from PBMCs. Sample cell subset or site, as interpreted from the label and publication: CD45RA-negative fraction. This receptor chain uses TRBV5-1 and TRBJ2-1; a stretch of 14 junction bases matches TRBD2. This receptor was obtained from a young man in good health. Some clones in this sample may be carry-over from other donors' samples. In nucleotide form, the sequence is TGCGCCAGCAGCCCAGGACTAGCGGGAGGTCGCAGCTCCTACAATGAGCAGTTCTTC. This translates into CASSPGLAGGRSSYNEQFF.